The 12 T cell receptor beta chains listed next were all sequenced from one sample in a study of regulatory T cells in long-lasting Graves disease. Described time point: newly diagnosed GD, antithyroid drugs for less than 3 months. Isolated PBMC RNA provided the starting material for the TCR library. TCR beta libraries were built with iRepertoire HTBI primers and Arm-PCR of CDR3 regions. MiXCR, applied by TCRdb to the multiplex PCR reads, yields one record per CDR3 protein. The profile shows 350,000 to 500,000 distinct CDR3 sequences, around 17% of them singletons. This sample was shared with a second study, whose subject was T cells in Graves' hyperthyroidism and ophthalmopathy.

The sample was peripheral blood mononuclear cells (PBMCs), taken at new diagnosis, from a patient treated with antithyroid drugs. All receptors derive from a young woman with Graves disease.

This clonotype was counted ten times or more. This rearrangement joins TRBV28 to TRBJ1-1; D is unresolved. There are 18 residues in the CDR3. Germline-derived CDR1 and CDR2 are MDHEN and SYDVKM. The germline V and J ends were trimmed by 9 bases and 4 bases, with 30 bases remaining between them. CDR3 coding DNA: TGTGCCAGTATCTTAGTTGGGCAGGAAAGAATCCTGGGCACTGAAGCTTTCTTT. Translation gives CASILVGQERILGTEAFF.

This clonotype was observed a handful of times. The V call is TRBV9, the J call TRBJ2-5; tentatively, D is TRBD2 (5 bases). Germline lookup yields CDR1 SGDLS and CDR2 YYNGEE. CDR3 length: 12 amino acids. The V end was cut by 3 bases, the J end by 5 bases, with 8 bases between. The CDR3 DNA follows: TGTGCCAGCAGCGCACTAGAGGAGACCCAGTACTTC. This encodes CASSALEETQYF.

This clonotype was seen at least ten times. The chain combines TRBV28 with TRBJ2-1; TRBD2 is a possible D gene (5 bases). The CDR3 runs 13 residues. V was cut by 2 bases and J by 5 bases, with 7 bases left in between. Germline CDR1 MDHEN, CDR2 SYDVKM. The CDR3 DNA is TGTGCCAGCAGTTTAGCGGGCCACAATGAGCAGTTCTTC. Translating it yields CASSLAGHNEQFF.

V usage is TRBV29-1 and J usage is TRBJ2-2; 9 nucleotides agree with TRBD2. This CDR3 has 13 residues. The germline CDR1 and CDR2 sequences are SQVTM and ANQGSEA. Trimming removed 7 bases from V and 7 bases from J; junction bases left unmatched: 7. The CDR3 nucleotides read TGCAGCGGAATAGCGGGAGCTAACGGGGAGCTGTTTTTT. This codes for CSGIAGANGELFF.

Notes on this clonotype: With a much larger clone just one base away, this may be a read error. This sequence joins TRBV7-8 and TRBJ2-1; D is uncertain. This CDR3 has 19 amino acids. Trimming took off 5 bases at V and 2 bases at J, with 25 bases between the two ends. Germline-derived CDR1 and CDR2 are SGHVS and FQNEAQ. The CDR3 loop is CASSPRQGLVVRPYNEQFF. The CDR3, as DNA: TGTGCCAGCAGCCCGCGCCAAGGGCTGGTGGTACGGCCCTACAATGAGCAGTTCTTC.

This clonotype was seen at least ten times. The CDR3 region has the DNA TGTGCCACCAGCAGAGGTTCCGCCGCTACCTACAATGAGCAGTTCTTC. Protein product: CATSRGSAATYNEQFF. The chain is built from TRBV15 and TRBJ2-1; D is unclear. Germline CDR1 and CDR2: LNHNV and YYDKDF (reference sequence). Trimming took off 1 base at V and 2 bases at J, with 12 bases between the two ends. The CDR3 has 16 residues.

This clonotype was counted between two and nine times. The CDR3 bases are TGTGCCAGCAGCTTAAAGCGCGGAGCAGATACGCAGTATTTT. Amino acid sequence: CASSLKRGADTQYF. The chain combines TRBV7-2 with TRBJ2-3; the D is unclear. Trimming pared 2 bases from V and 4 bases from J, leaving 10 bases between. CDR1 SGHTA and CDR2 FQGNSA come from the germline V gene. CDR3 length equals 14 residues.

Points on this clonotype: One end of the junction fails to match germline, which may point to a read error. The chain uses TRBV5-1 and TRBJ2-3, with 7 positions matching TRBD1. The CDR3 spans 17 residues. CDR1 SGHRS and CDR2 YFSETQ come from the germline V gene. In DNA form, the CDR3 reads TGCGCCAGCAGCTTCGCTTGGGACAGCCAGTCCACAGATACGCGGTATTTT. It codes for CASSFAWDSQSTDTRYF.

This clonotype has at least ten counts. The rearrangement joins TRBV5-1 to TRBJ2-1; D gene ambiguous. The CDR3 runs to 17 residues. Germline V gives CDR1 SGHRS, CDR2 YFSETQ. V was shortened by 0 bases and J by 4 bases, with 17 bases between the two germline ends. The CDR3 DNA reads TGCGCCAGCAGCTTGGATACGGGCCCCGGACCTTACAATGAGCAGTTCTTC. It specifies CASSLDTGPGPYNEQFF.

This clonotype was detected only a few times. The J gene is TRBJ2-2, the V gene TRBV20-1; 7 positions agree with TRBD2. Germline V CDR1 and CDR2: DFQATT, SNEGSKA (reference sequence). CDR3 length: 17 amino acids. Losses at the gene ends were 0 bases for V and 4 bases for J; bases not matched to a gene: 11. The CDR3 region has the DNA TGCAGTGCTAGAGACCCCCCGGGGCGCGGGAGCACCGGGGAGCTGTTTTTT. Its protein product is CSARDPPGRGSTGELFF.

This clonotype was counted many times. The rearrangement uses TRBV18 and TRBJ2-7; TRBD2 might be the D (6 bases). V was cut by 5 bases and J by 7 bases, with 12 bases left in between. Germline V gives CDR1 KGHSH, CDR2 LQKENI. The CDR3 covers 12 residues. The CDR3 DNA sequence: TGTGCCAGCTCAGGAGGGTTGGGGGAGCAGTACTTC. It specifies CASSGGLGEQYF.

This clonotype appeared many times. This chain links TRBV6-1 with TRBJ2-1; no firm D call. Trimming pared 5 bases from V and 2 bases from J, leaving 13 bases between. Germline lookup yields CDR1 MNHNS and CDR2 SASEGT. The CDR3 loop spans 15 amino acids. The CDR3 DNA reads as TGTGCCAGCAGTAAACAGATCGGCACCTACAATGAGCAGTTCTTC. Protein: CASSKQIGTYNEQFF.